This T cell receptor (beta chain) comes out of a study of graft-versus-host responses after intestinal transplantation. Study background: Recipients had transplants, and these were multivisceral, liver-intestinal, or isolated intestinal. Study outcomes and limitations: Allografts carried high graft-versus-host to host-versus-graft clonal ratios in patients having graft-donor T cell macrochimerism.

Between the trimmed V and J ends, which lost 5 bases and 2 bases, there was a span of 7 bases. Germline V gene data show CDR1 as SGDLS and CDR2 as YYNGEE. The CDR3 spans 13 residues. Produced via immunoSEQ multiplex PCR; TCRdb's table is partial and in-frame only. Of 100,000 to 120,000 clones listed, roughly 93% are singletons. As to this clone: What it binds is not known.

The sequence came from a human donor who received an intestinal transplant. The chain uses TRBV9 and TRBJ2-2; TRBD1 is a possible D gene (5 bases). Specimen: unstimulated CD8+ T cells sorted from spleen or lymph node cells, collected before intestinal transplant. The DNA of the CDR3 is TGTGCCAGCAGAAGGGGCAACACCGGGGAGCTGTTTTTT. Its protein is CASRRGNTGELFF.